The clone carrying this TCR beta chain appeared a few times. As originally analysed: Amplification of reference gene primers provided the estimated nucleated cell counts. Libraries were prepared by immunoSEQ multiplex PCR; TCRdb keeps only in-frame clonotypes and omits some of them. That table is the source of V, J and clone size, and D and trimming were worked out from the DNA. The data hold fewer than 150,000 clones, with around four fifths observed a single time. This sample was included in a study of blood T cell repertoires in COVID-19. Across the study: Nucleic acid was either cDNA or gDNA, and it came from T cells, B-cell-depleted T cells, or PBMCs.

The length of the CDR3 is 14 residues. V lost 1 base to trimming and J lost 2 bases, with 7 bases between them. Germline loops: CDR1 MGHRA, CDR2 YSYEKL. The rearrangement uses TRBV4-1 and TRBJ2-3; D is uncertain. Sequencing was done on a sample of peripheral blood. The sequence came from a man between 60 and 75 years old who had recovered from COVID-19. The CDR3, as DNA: TGCGCCAGCAGCCAAGGACTGTACACAGATACGCAGTATTTT. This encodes CASSQGLYTDTQYF.